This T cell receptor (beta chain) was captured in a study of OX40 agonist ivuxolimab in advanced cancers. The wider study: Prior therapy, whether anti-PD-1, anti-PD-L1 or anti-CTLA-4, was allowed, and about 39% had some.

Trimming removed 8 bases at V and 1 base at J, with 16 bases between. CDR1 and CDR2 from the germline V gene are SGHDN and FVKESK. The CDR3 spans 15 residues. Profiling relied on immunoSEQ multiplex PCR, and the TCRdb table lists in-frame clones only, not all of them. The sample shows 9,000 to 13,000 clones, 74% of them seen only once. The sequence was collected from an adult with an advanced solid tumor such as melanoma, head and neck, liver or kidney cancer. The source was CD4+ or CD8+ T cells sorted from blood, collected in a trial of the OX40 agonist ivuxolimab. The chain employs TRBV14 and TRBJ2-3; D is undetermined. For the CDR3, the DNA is TGTGCCAGCCAAAAGCGAGTCTCTGGCACAGATACGCAGTATTTT. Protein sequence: CASQKRVSGTDTQYF. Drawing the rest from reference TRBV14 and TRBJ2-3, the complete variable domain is EAGVTQFPSHSVIEKGQTVTLRCDPISGHDNLYWYRRVMGKEIKFLLHFVKESKQDESGMPNNRFLAERTGGTYSTLKVQPAELEDSGVYFCASQKRVSGTDTQYFGPGTRLTVL.